This entry concerns a single T cell receptor beta chain. What it recognizes is unknown. Clinical Activity Scores of at least 3, NOSPECS grades of at least 4 and durations under 3 months characterized ophthalmopathy patients. Exclusion criteria comprised uncontrolled infection, other autoimmune disease, pregnancy or lactation. The V end lost 4 bases, the J end lost 4 bases, and 10 bases lay between the germline ends. The length of the CDR3 is 13 residues. Looked up from germline, CDR1 is LGHNA and CDR2 is YSLEER. This entry is derived from a study of T cells in Graves' hyperthyroidism and ophthalmopathy. Study findings and constraints: Clonotypes that were expanded in thyroid above 0.001 mostly appeared in blood too.

TCR beta CDR3 sequences were amplified from RNA transcripts. TCR CDR3 underwent first-round RT-PCR with the HTBI primer set. TCRdb re-called the multiplex PCR reads with MiXCR, one entry per CDR3 protein. The sample lists some 490,000 distinct CDR3 sequences, more than 15% occurring once. What was sequenced was blood. V usage is TRBV4-3 and J usage is TRBJ1-2, with a weak D call TRBD1 (5 bases). The sequence derives from a woman aged 30 to 39 with Graves' ophthalmopathy. For the CDR3, the DNA is TGCGCCAGCAGCCCAGGGTTTCCCTATGGCTACACCTTC. Its translation is CASSPGFPYGYTF.